The T cell receptor beta chain described here comes from a study of T cell responses to AZD1222 COVID-19 vaccine. General observations from the study: Baseline testing showed seropositivity in only 6 or 7 AZD1222 recipients.

TCRdb keeps only in-frame clones here, not all; method: immunoSEQ multiplex PCR. The table lists about 120,000 clones, around nine tenths of them singletons. In regard to this clone: Its matching antigen is unknown.

Germline CDR1 SGHRS, CDR2 YFSETQ. The CDR3 covers 14 residues. V shed 0 bases and J shed 3 bases, with 9 bases lying between them. V gene TRBV5-1 combines with J gene TRBJ2-5, with D perhaps TRBD2 (5 bases). The material was peripheral blood, obtained 28 days after the second AZD1222 dose. This receptor was taken from an adult who received the AZD1222 COVID-19 vaccine. CDR3 nucleotide sequence: TGCGCCAGCAGCTTGGGGGAGAGGGAAGAGACCCAGTACTTC. Translated: CASSLGEREETQYF. The whole variable domain, remainder taken from reference TRBV5-1 and TRBJ2-5, is KAGVTQTPRYLIKTRGQQVTLSCSPISGHRSVSWYQQTPGQGLQFLFEYFSETQRNKGNFPGRFSGRQFSNSRSEMNVSTLELGDSALYLCASSLGEREETQYFGPGTRLLVL.